The 21 T cell receptor beta chains reported below all come from one sample, sequenced in a study of T-cell memory formation after mild COVID-19. TCRdb fed the 5' RACE reads into MiXCR, producing one record per CDR3 protein. The sample carries 270,000 or so distinct CDR3 sequences, approximately 15% recorded once. The specimen sequenced was PBMCs or a T cell subset sorted from them (not recorded which). These receptors came from a man between 18 and 35 years old who had mild COVID-19 (a few samples of this study predate the infection). Cell type and time point are not known.

This clonotype was seen a handful of times. This chain links TRBV4-3 with TRBJ2-3; 7 bases map to TRBD2. Trimming took 4 bases from V and 7 from J; bases not matched to a gene: 8. CDR1 LGHNA and CDR2 YSLEER come from the germline V gene. CDR3 size: 14 residues. CDR3: CASSLGAGRHTQYF. In nucleotides, the CDR3 is TGCGCCAGCAGCCTCGGAGCGGGACGACATACGCAGTATTTT.

This clonotype has only a few counts. The chain links TRBV20-1 to TRBJ2-1, with 11 bases matching TRBD2. Germline CDR1 reads DFQATT; CDR2 reads SNEGSKA (reference sequence). This CDR3 is built from 15 residues. After removal of 0 bases from V and 6 bases from J, the junction contained 4 bases not matched to a gene. The CDR3 loop is CSARDRLAGINEQFF. As DNA, the CDR3 is TGCAGTGCTAGAGACCGACTAGCGGGGATCAATGAGCAGTTCTTC.

The chain joins TRBV28 to TRBJ2-2, with 15 bases identical to TRBD2. CDR3 length: 19 residues. After removal of 5 bases from V and 3 bases from J, the junction contained 10 bases not matched to a gene. The germline V gene has CDR1 MDHEN and CDR2 SYDVKM. CDR3 amino acids: CASSPRTSGGAGYTGELFF. The CDR3, as DNA: TGTGCCAGCAGTCCTCGGACTAGCGGGGGGGCCGGGTACACCGGGGAGCTGTTTTTT.

This clonotype was seen more than once but under ten times. The rearrangement joins TRBV3-1 to TRBJ1-1; D unresolved. Germline-derived CDR1 and CDR2 are LGHDT and YNNKEL (reference sequence). The CDR3 runs 13 residues. Trimming cost V 4 bases and J 6 bases, with 12 bases left between them. The CDR3 is CASSPTSASEAFF. The CDR3 nucleotides read TGTGCCAGCAGCCCTACTTCAGCATCTGAAGCTTTCTTT.

The chain links TRBV7-2 to TRBJ1-2; D might be TRBD1 (6 bases). This CDR3 is built from 13 residues. Trimming took off 4 bases at V and 5 bases at J, with 11 bases between the two ends. Germline V gives CDR1 SGHTA, CDR2 FQGNSA. The DNA of the CDR3 is TGTGCCAGCAGCTCTGACAGGCGGTATGGCTACACCTTC. Amino acid sequence: CASSSDRRYGYTF.

This clonotype was counted many times. This chain joins TRBV3-1 and TRBJ2-5; a weak D match, TRBD1 (6 bases). Trimming cost V 4 bases and J 2 bases, with 11 bases left between them. The CDR3 loop spans 14 amino acids. Looked up from germline, CDR1 is LGHDT and CDR2 is YNNKEL (reference sequence). The CDR3 loop is CASSLGTHQETQYF. In DNA form, the CDR3 reads TGTGCCAGCAGCCTCGGGACACATCAAGAGACCCAGTACTTC.

The chain uses TRBV4-3 and TRBJ2-2, with a tentative D call TRBD2 (6 bases). The CDR3 has 13 residues. CDR1 and CDR2 from the germline V gene are LGHNA and YSLEER. V lost 2 bases and J lost 8, with 9 bases in between. The CDR3 reads CASSQREAGELFF. CDR3 bases: TGCGCCAGCAGCCAAAGGGAGGCGGGGGAGCTGTTTTTT.

CDR3 loop: CSAPGDDTEAFF. The CDR3 DNA is TGCAGTGCTCCAGGGGACGACACTGAAGCTTTCTTT. The V gene is TRBV20-1, the J gene TRBJ1-1, with D possibly being TRBD1 (6 bases). Per germline, CDR1 DFQATT and CDR2 SNEGSKA (reference sequence). The germline V and J ends were trimmed by 5 bases and 3 bases, with 10 bases remaining between them. The CDR3 totals 12 residues.

This clonotype was observed a handful of times. The chain's CDR3 is CASSPDGKGSPLHF. CDR3 DNA sequence: TGTGCCAGCTCACCCGACGGTAAAGGTTCACCCCTCCACTTT. The V gene is TRBV18, the J gene TRBJ1-6, with D uncertain. Germline loops: CDR1 KGHSH, CDR2 LQKENI. The V gene lost 3 bases and the J gene lost 9 bases, with 12 bases spanning the gap. The CDR3 runs 14 residues. The complete variable domain, with remaining parts taken from reference TRBV18 and TRBJ1-6, reads NAGVMQNPRHLVRRRGQEARLRCSPMKGHSHVYWYRQLPEEGLKFMVYLQKENIIDESGMPKERFSAEFPKEGPSILRIQQVVRGDSAAYFCASSPDGKGSPLHFGNGTRLTVT.

The chain joins TRBV5-1 to TRBJ1-2; TRBD1 is a possible D gene (5 bases). The ends were cut back, 7 bases at V and 0 bases at J, with 10 bases in the middle. CDR1 is SGHRS, CDR2 YFSETQ, per germline. The CDR3 loop spans 13 amino acids. CDR3 sequence reads: CASGPGPNYGYTF. The CDR3 DNA reads TGCGCCAGCGGGCCAGGGCCTAACTATGGCTACACCTTC.

In its sample, this clonotype was seen a few times. The chain has TRBV12-3 or TRBV12-4 and TRBJ2-5; no definite D call. Trimming removed 7 bases at V and 0 bases at J, with 6 bases between. This CDR3 spans 12 amino acids. The chain's CDR3 is CASTTYQETQYF. The CDR3 coding sequence is TGTGCCAGCACTACGTACCAAGAGACCCAGTACTTC.

This clonotype was detected only a few times. V gene TRBV11-2 combines with J gene TRBJ1-5, with unresolved D. The CDR3 consists of 15 residues. V was clipped by 3 bases and J by 5 bases, with 14 bases between them. Germline CDR1 reads SGHAT; CDR2 reads FQNNGV. The CDR3 nucleotides are TGTGCCAGCAGCTTTAAAGGTCTGAAGGATCAGCCCCAGCATTTT. Its protein is CASSFKGLKDQPQHF.

The chain has TRBV2 and TRBJ2-4, with D possibly TRBD2 on 5 matching bases. The CDR3 runs 14 residues. Per germline, CDR1 SNHLY and CDR2 FYNNEI. The ends were cut back, 8 bases at V and 0 bases at J, with 11 bases in the middle. The chain's CDR3 is CASARTAAKNIQYF. CDR3 in DNA: TGTGCCAGCGCTCGGACTGCAGCCAAAAACATTCAGTACTTC.

This sequence joins TRBV7-8 and TRBJ2-7; tentatively, D is TRBD1 (5 bases). The germline V gene encodes CDR1 SGHVS and CDR2 FQNEAQ. Trimming removed 2 bases at V and 0 bases at J, with 11 bases between. The CDR3 is made up of 15 amino acids. The CDR3 DNA sequence: TGTGCCAGCAGCTTAAGGGGTTGGGGCTCCTACGAGCAGTACTTC. As protein: CASSLRGWGSYEQYF. Full variable domain (outside the CDR3, taken from reference TRBV7-8 and TRBJ2-7): GAGVSQSPRYKVAKRGQDVALRCDPISGHVSLFWYQQALGQGPEFLTYFQNEAQLDKSGLPSDRFFAERPEGSVSTLKIQRTQQEDSAVYLCASSLRGWGSYEQYFGPGTRLTVT.

The V gene is TRBV3-1, the J gene TRBJ2-4, with 8 bases identical to TRBD2. Germline CDR1 is LGHDT and CDR2 is YNNKEL (reference sequence). The CDR3 consists of 16 residues. Trimming cost V 1 base and J 6 bases; bases outside gene matches: 8. CDR3 protein: CASSQGGASGLNIQYF. The CDR3 coding sequence is TGTGCCAGCAGCCAAGGGGGCGCTAGCGGGCTAAACATTCAGTACTTC.

This clonotype occurred many times. The chain joins TRBV5-5 to TRBJ2-1; D remains ambiguous. CDR1 and CDR2 (germline): SGHKS, YYEKEE (reference sequence). Trimming removed 6 bases at V and 3 bases at J, with 4 bases between. CDR3 length equals 11 residues. CDR3 sequence (DNA): TGTGCCAGCACCAACTACAATGAGCAGTTCTTC. Amino acids: CASTNYNEQFF.

To note about this clonotype: Sequence at one end of the junction differs from germline and may be a read error. The genes are TRBV4-1 and TRBJ2-1, with D possibly called TRBD1 or TRBD2 (5 bases each). CDR3 length: 14 residues. The V gene's germline CDR1 is MGHRA and CDR2 YSYEKL. The CDR3 DNA follows: TGCGCCAGCAGCAGTTCCGGGACGGACAATGAGCAGTTATTC. It translates to CASSSSGTDNEQLF.

The J gene is TRBJ2-7, the V gene TRBV5-1, with D tentatively TRBD1 (6 bases). CDR3 length: 16 amino acids. Trimming cost V 4 bases and J 4 bases, with 21 bases left between them. Germline V gene lookup returns CDR1 SGHRS and CDR2 YFSETQ. The chain's CDR3 is CASSPMPRDTGYEQYF. CDR3 nucleotide sequence: TGCGCCAGCAGCCCGATGCCCCGGGACACAGGGTACGAGCAGTACTTC.

The CDR3 region is CASMSRENYEQYV. The CDR3 DNA reads as TGTGCCAGCATGTCTAGAGAAAACTACGAGCAGTACGTC. The chain employs TRBV6-2 or TRBV6-3 and TRBJ2-7; D unresolved. Trimming pared 7 bases from V and 3 bases from J, leaving 13 bases between. CDR1 and CDR2 (germline): MNHEY, SVGEGT. CDR3 length equals 13 residues.

V and J are TRBV3-1 and TRBJ1-2; D is perhaps TRBD1 (5 bases). This CDR3 has 15 amino acids. Germline V gives CDR1 LGHDT, CDR2 YNNKEL (reference sequence). V gave up 5 bases and J gave up 8 bases, with 21 bases separating them. CDR3 DNA: TGTGCCAGCAGCTCCTACGCTACAAACCAGGGCGGCTACACCTTC. As protein: CASSSYATNQGGYTF.

The J gene is TRBJ1-2, the V gene TRBV7-2; 9 bases line up with TRBD1. Germline V lookup: CDR1 SGHTA, CDR2 FQGNSA. The V gene end was trimmed by 6 bases and the J gene end by 2 bases; junction bases not matched to a gene: 4. This CDR3 comprises 14 residues. Written as DNA, the CDR3 is TGTGCCAGCAGTTTTGGACAGGGGAACTATGGCTACACCTTC. It translates to CASSFGQGNYGYTF.